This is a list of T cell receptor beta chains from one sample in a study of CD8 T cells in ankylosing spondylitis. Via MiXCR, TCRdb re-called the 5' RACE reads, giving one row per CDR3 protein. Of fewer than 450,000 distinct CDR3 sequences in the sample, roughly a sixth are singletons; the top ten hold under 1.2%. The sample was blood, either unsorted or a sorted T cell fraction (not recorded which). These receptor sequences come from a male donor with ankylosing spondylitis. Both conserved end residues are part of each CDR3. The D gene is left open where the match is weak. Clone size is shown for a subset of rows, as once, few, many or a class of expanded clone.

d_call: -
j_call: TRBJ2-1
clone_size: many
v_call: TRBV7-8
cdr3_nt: TGTGCCAGCAGCAAAGATCAGGATAAGCAGTTCTTC
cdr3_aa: CASSKDQDKQFF

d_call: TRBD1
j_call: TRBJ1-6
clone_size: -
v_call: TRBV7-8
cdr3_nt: TGTGCCAGCAGCTTAAGGGACAGGTTTAATTCACCCCTCCACTTT
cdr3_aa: CASSLRDRFNSPLHF

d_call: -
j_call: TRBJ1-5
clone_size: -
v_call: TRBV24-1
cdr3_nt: TGTGCCACCAGTGATTCCAAAAGAGACTCCAATCAGCCCCAGCATTTT
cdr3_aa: CATSDSKRDSNQPQHF

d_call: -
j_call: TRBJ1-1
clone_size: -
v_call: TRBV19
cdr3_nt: TGTGCCAGTTGCAGGGGACCTAAGAACACTGAAGCTTTCTTT
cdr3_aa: CASCRGPKNTEAFF

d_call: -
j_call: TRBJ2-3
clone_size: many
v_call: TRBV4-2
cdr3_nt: TGTGCCAGCAGCCAAGATGGTAGCAGGGGGGTCGCAGATACGCAGTATTTT
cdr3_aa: CASSQDGSRGVADTQYF

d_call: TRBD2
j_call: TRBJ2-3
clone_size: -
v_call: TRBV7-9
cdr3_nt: TGTGCCAGCAGCCCCGGGACTAGCGGGGGCAACACAGATACGCAGTATTTT
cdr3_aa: CASSPGTSGGNTDTQYF

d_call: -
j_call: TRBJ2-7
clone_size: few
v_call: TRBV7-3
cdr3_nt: TGTGCCAGCAGCGAGGCTAACTCCTACGAGCAGTACTTC
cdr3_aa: CASSEANSYEQYF

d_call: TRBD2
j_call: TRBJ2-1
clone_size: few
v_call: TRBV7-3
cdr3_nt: TGTGCCAGCAGCTCACGACTAGCGGTCAACAATGAGCAGTTCTTC
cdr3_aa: CASSSRLAVNNEQFF

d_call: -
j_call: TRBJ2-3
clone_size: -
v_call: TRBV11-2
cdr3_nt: TGTGCCAGCCTTAACAGGGGCACAGATACGCAGTATTTT
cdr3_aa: CASLNRGTDTQYF

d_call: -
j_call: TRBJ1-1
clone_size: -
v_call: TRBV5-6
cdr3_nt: TGTGCCAGCAGCCAGGACCCTTCGGGGAACACTGAAGCTTTCTTT
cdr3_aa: CASSQDPSGNTEAFF

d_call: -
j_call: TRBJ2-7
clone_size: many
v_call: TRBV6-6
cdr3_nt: TGTGCCAGCAGCGAGGGCCGCGAGCAGTACTTC
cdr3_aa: CASSEGREQYF

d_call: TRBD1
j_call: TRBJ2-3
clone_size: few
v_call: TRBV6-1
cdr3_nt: TGTGCCAGCAGCCCCGACAGGGGGCCAGATACGCAGTATTTT
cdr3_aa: CASSPDRGPDTQYF

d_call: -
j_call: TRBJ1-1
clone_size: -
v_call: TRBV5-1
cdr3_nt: TGCGCCAGCAGCTTGAATGGAGGGGTGGCTTTCTTT
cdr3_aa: CASSLNGGVAFF

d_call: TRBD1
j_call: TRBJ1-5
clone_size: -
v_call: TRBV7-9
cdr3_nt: TGTGCCAGCAGCTCCGACAGGGGATATAGCAATCAGCCCCAGCATTTT
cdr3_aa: CASSSDRGYSNQPQHF

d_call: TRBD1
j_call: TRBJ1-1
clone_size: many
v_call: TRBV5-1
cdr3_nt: TGCGCCAGCAGCTTGGCCGGGACAGGGGCTTTCGACACTGAAGCTTTCTTT
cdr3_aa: CASSLAGTGAFDTEAFF

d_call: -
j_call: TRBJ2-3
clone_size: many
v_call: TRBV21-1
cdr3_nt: TGTGCCAGCGGCCTGCCCCCCGGCACAGATACGCAGTATTTT
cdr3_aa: CASGLPPGTDTQYF

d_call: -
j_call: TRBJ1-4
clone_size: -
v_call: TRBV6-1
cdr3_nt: TGTGCCAGTCAGACAGGAACTAATGAAAAACTGTTTTTT
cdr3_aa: CASQTGTNEKLFF

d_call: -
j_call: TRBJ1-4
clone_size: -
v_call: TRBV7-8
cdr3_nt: TGTGCCAGCAGCTCAGCCAGAGCAACTAATGAAAAACTGTTTTTT
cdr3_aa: CASSSARATNEKLFF

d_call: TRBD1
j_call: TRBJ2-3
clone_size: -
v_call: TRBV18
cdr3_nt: TGTGCCAGCTCACCCCCGGACAGGGTTGCAGATACGCAGTATTTT
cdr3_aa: CASSPPDRVADTQYF

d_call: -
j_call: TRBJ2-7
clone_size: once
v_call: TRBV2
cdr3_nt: TGTGCCAGCAGTAGGCTAGCGCCGTACGAGCAGTACTTC
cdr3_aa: CASSRLAPYEQYF

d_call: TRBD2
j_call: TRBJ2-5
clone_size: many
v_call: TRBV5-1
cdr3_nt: TGCGCCAGCGGAAAACTAGCGGACCAAGAGACCCAGTACTTC
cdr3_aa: CASGKLADQETQYF

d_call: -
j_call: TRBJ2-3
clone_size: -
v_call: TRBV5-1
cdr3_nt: TGCGCCAGCAGCGCGACTAAACACACAGATACGCAGTATTTT
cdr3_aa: CASSATKHTDTQYF

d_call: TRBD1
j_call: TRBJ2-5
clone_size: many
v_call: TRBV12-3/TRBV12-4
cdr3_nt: TGTGCCAGCAGCCTCCGGACAGGGGGCCAAGAGACCCAGTACTTC
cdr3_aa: CASSLRTGGQETQYF

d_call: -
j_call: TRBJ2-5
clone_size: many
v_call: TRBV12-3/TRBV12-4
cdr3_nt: TGTGCCAGCAACCGCCTGTACCAAGAGACCCAGTACTTC
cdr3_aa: CASNRLYQETQYF

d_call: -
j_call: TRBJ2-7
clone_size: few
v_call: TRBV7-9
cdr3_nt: TGTGCCAGCAGCTTAGTACGGCAGGGGAGCGACGAGCAGTACTTC
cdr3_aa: CASSLVRQGSDEQYF